Sequencing of this T cell receptor (beta chain) was carried out in a study of neoadjuvant anti-PD-1 for oral cavity cancer. Overall study: Patients without progression received a fourth nivolumab dose around day 43, then surgical resection on days 50-56.

Germline CDR1 reads WSHSY; CDR2 reads SAAADI. The CDR3 sequence is 15 residues long. V lost 1 base and J 4 bases, leaving 11 bases between the germline ends. Stated time point: after neoadjuvant nivolumab, at surgical resection. The patients had HPV-negative, locally advanced oral cavity squamous cell carcinoma. TCRdb keeps only in-frame clones here, not all; method: immunoSEQ multiplex PCR. Among around 13,000 clones listed, 75% were seen once. V is TRBV10-2 and J is TRBJ1-5; D perhaps matches TRBD1 (5 bases). This specimen consisted of PBMCs, obtained after nivolumab (anti-PD-1) treatment. This clonotype originated in a person aged 35-79 years with oral cavity squamous cell carcinoma. The CDR3 DNA reads TGCGCCAGCAGTGAGTACGGGGACCCTAATCAGCCCCAGCATTTT. Translation: CASSEYGDPNQPQHF.